These 17 T cell receptor beta chains share one sample of origin, sequenced in a study of blood T cell repertoires in COVID-19. The assay was immunoSEQ multiplex PCR, and TCRdb's table has in-frame clones only and misses some. The sample comprises roughly 300,000 clones, approximately 89% of which are singletons, and roughly 7.1% rests with the top ten. The material sequenced was peripheral blood. The receptor source for this set is a woman aged 45-60 years who had recovered from COVID-19.

The V call is TRBV4-2, the J call TRBJ2-4; TRBD2 matches 9 bases. The CDR3 is 16 residues long. J was trimmed by 1 base and V by 3 bases; bases with no gene match: 4. The V gene's germline CDR1 is LGHNA and CDR2 YNFKEQ. The CDR3 DNA reads TGTGCCAGCAGCCAGTCAGCGGGAGGCGCCAAAAACATTCAGTACTTC. It codes for CASSQSAGGAKNIQYF.

The chain links TRBV2 to TRBJ2-1, with a weak D call TRBD2 (5 bases). The CDR3 loop spans 14 amino acids. Germline V CDR1 and CDR2: SNHLY, FYNNEI. Trimming removed 3 bases at V and 7 bases at J, with 13 bases between. CDR3 nucleotide sequence: TGTGCCAGCAGTGATGGAGGCGGTGGGAATGAGCAGTTCTTC. Its translation: CASSDGGGGNEQFF.

The J gene is TRBJ2-2, the V gene TRBV3-1 (or the pseudogene TRBV3-2), with 7 bases identical to TRBD2. The V segment lost 1 base and the J segment 5 bases; nucleotides outside the gene matches: 4. The CDR3 has 15 amino acids. Looked up from germline, CDR1 is LGHDT and CDR2 is YNNKEL (reference sequence). This CDR3 reads CASSQGWGGTGELFF. CDR3 bases: TGTGCCAGCAGCCAAGGGTGGGGAGGGACCGGGGAGCTGTTTTTT.

CDR3 residues: CASSRGGLSGRNTEAFF. Here the CDR3 DNA reads TGTGCCAGCAGCCGCGGGGGGCTTAGTGGAAGGAACACTGAAGCTTTCTTT. The chain carries TRBV7-2 and TRBJ1-1; D is possibly TRBD1 (6 bases). CDR3 size: 17 residues. Trimming shortened V by 5 bases and J by 1 base, and 20 bases separated the two germline ends. Germline CDR1 and CDR2: SGHTA and FQGNSA.

The chain carries TRBV5-1 and TRBJ1-5; 7 bases map to TRBD1. The CDR3 sequence is 15 residues long. Unmatched junction bases numbered 4, after V lost 4 bases and J lost 0 bases. Germline V gene lookup returns CDR1 SGHRS and CDR2 YFSETQ. The CDR3 coding sequence is TGCGCCAGCAGCGCGGGACAGATTAGCAATCAGCCCCAGCATTTT. Its protein is CASSAGQISNQPQHF. Full variable domain (remainder filled in from reference TRBV5-1 and TRBJ1-5): KAGVTQTPRYLIKTRGQQVTLSCSPISGHRSVSWYQQTPGQGLQFLFEYFSETQRNKGNFPGRFSGRQFSNSRSEMNVSTLELGDSALYLCASSAGQISNQPQHFGDGTRLSIL.

The chain couples TRBV19 to TRBJ2-1, with 14 bases aligning to TRBD2. Germline trimming cut 5 bases from V and 6 bases from J; bases unmatched to any gene: 6. The CDR3 consists of 16 residues. Germline V gene sequence: CDR1 LNHDA, CDR2 SQIVND (reference sequence). The CDR3 DNA follows: TGTGCCAGTAGTCGGTCCGGGACTAGCGGGGGCAATGAGCAGTTCTTC. This codes for CASSRSGTSGGNEQFF.

The J gene is TRBJ2-5, the V gene TRBV7-9; D gene unclear. This CDR3 has 14 residues. V shed 1 base and J shed 2 bases, with 8 bases lying between them. Germline assignment: CDR1 SEHNR and CDR2 FQNEAQ (reference sequence). CDR3 sequence reads: CASSLDPGQETQYF. CDR3 sequence (DNA): TGTGCCAGCAGCTTAGATCCAGGTCAAGAGACCCAGTACTTC.

The V gene is TRBV30, the J gene TRBJ1-5; 8 bases line up with TRBD1. The CDR3 totals 16 residues. Germline V gene lookup returns CDR1 GTSNPN and CDR2 SVGIG (reference sequence). The ends lost 2 bases at V and 1 base at J; junction bases unmatched: 7. CDR3 protein: CAWSPPGQGSNQPQHF. The CDR3 DNA follows: TGTGCCTGGAGTCCCCCCGGACAGGGAAGCAATCAGCCCCAGCATTTT.

This chain uses TRBV9 with TRBJ2-1, with D perhaps matching TRBD1 (5 bases). The ends were cut back, 1 base at V and 8 bases at J, with 10 bases in the middle. Germline-derived CDR1 and CDR2 are SGDLS and YYNGEE. CDR3 length: 13 amino acids. The CDR3 sequence: CASSVQGKHEQFF. As DNA, the CDR3 is TGTGCCAGCAGCGTACAGGGTAAGCATGAGCAGTTCTTC.

The chain employs TRBV12-3 or TRBV12-4 and TRBJ1-2, with 9 bases that match TRBD1. V shed 6 bases and J 8 bases; nucleotides not matched to a gene: 7. The CDR3 is made up of 13 amino acids. The CDR3 protein is CASRSRDRVGYTF. The CDR3 nucleotides are TGTGCCAGCAGAAGCCGGGACAGGGTCGGCTACACCTTC.

The rearrangement uses TRBV12-5 and TRBJ2-3; D may be TRBD1 (6 bases). Germline V gives CDR1 LGHNT, CDR2 FRNRAP. The CDR3 covers 12 residues. V was cut by 5 bases and J by 5 bases, with 8 bases left in between. The CDR3 here is CASGMDRDTQYF. For the CDR3, the DNA is TGTGCTAGTGGTATGGACAGAGATACGCAGTATTTT.

The chain has TRBV10-3 and TRBJ2-7; the D gene is possibly TRBD1 (6 bases). The CDR3 covers 14 residues. V lost 3 bases and J 0 bases, leaving 9 bases between the germline ends. Germline loops: CDR1 ENHRY, CDR2 SYGVKD. The CDR3 is CAISEGGYSYEQYF. The CDR3 DNA follows: TGTGCCATCAGTGAAGGGGGTTACTCCTACGAGCAGTACTTC.

The chain links TRBV7-3 to TRBJ2-1; no firm D call. Deletions cut 3 bases from V and 6 bases from J, with 6 bases between. The germline V gene encodes CDR1 SGHTA and CDR2 FQGTGA. This CDR3 comprises 12 residues. The CDR3 coding sequence is TGTGCCAGCAGCTTCTCCAGCAATGAGCAGTTCTTC. Translating gives CASSFSSNEQFF.

The rearrangement links TRBV28 to TRBJ1-1; D uncertain. The CDR3 sequence is 16 residues long. V lost 3 bases and J 1 base, leaving 15 bases between the germline ends. Germline assignment: CDR1 MDHEN and CDR2 SYDVKM. CDR3 amino acids: CASSLGQVKRNTEAFF. In nucleotides, the CDR3 is TGTGCCAGCAGTTTGGGTCAGGTAAAGAGGAACACTGAAGCTTTCTTT.

The V and J genes are TRBV7-2 and TRBJ2-7, with TRBD2 identical over 10 bases. V trimming: 2 bases; J trimming: 6 bases; junction bases outside the gene matches: 10. This CDR3 contains 16 residues. Germline values: CDR1 SGHTA, CDR2 FQGNSA. As DNA, the CDR3 is TGTGCCAGCAGCTTAATCCTGGGACTAGCGACTGGCGAGCAGTACTTC. Its protein product is CASSLILGLATGEQYF.

This CDR3 reads CAWTGGGQETQYF. In DNA, the CDR3 is TGTGCCTGGACGGGAGGAGGGCAAGAGACCCAGTACTTC. V and J are TRBV30 and TRBJ2-5; TRBD2 aligns across 7 bases. The CDR3 covers 13 residues. The J segment lost 2 bases and the V segment lost 4 bases, leaving 4 bases of the junction unmatched. CDR1 is GTSNPN and CDR2 is SVGIG in the germline V gene (reference sequence). The whole variable domain, remainder taken from reference TRBV30 and TRBJ2-5, is SQTIHQWPATLVQPVGSPLSLECTVEGTSNPNLYWYRQAAGRGLQLLFYSVGIGQISSEVPQNLSASRPQDRQFILSSKKLLLSDSGFYLCAWTGGGQETQYFGPGTRLLVL.

The chain recombines TRBV5-4 with TRBJ1-2, with D maybe TRBD1 (6 bases). From germline, CDR1 is SGHNT and CDR2 YYREEE (reference sequence). The CDR3 sequence is 15 residues long. V shed 4 bases and J shed 1 base, with 14 bases lying between them. This CDR3 is CASSIGGQSNYGYTF. CDR3 bases: TGTGCCAGCAGCATAGGCGGACAGAGTAACTATGGCTACACCTTC.